These T cell receptor beta chains were read from a single sample in a study of vaccination and CD4 T cells after COVID-19. Their recognized antigens are unknown. TCRdb analysed the PCR reads with MiXCR anew, one entry per CDR3 protein. The table includes about 6,600 distinct CDR3 sequences, about 54% detected once. Sequencing was carried out using CD4+ T cells from blood, cultured in vitro. These TCRs come from a human donor in good health. The CDR3 runs from the conserved cysteine through the conserved F or W. A D gene is named only where the DNA matches it firmly. The size field is filled for only some rows; it gives once, few, many or a size class.

V gene	D gene	clone size	J gene	CDR3 protein	CDR3 DNA
TRBV12-3/TRBV12-4	NA	NA	TRBJ1-2	CASSYGSRGNYGYTF	TGTGCCAGCAGTTACGGCAGCAGGGGAAACTATGGCTACACCTTC
TRBV11-3	TRBD2	few	TRBJ2-5	CASSLVLAGDQETQYF	TGTGCCAGCAGCTTAGTTTTAGCGGGGGACCAAGAGACCCAGTACTTC
TRBV5-4	NA	NA	TRBJ2-7	CASSLQTGITYEQYF	TGTGCCAGCAGCTTACAGACCGGGATCACCTACGAGCAGTACTTC
TRBV28	NA	NA	TRBJ1-1	CASSLLLRRSNTEAFF	TGTGCCAGCAGTTTACTCTTAAGGAGGTCGAACACTGAAGCTTTCTTT
TRBV7-8	NA	NA	TRBJ2-7	CASSPLAGLGEQYF	TGTGCCAGCAGCCCCCTTGCGGGTCTTGGGGAGCAGTACTTC
TRBV4-1	NA	few	TRBJ2-1	CASSQDGGTFSYNEQFF	TGCGCCAGCAGCCAAGATGGTGGGACATTCTCCTACAATGAGCAGTTCTTC
TRBV7-9	TRBD1	few	TRBJ1-1	CASSSVSGQGAKNEAFF	TGTGCCAGCAGCTCAGTTTCGGGACAGGGAGCTAAAAACGAAGCTTTCTTT
TRBV20-1	NA	NA	TRBJ1-5	CSARVTFLGPQHF	TGCAGTGCTAGAGTCACTTTCCTTGGGCCCCAGCATTTT
TRBV5-8	NA	NA	TRBJ1-2	CASSLDVGVGNYGYTF	TGTGCCAGCAGCTTGGACGTGGGAGTAGGGAACTATGGCTACACCTTC
TRBV5-1	NA	few	TRBJ1-6	CASSLENNSPLHF	TGCGCCAGCAGCTTGGAGAATAATTCACCCCTCCACTTT
TRBV6-5	NA	NA	TRBJ2-5	CASSFASGGNPYF	TGTGCCAGCAGTTTTGCCTCCGGGGGAAACCCGTACTTC
TRBV19	NA	few	TRBJ1-1	CASSQGGQANTEAFF	TGTGCCAGTAGTCAAGGAGGGCAGGCGAACACTGAAGCTTTCTTT
TRBV7-2	NA	NA	TRBJ1-1	CASRVKAGGLNTEAFF	TGTGCCAGCAGAGTAAAAGCCGGGGGACTTAACACTGAAGCTTTCTTT
TRBV28	NA	NA	TRBJ1-1	CASSLGIEYPKGDTEAFF	TGTGCCAGCAGTTTAGGAATTGAATACCCCAAAGGGGACACTGAAGCTTTCTTT
TRBV25-1	NA	NA	TRBJ1-2	CASSEYLFYGYTF	TGTGCCAGCAGTGAATATCTGTTCTATGGCTACACCTTC
TRBV28	NA	few	TRBJ2-5	CASRDPRSWETQYF	TGTGCCAGCAGAGACCCCCGGAGTTGGGAGACCCAGTACTTC
TRBV2	TRBD2	NA	TRBJ2-7	CASSGRTSGSYEQYF	TGTGCCAGCAGTGGACGGACTAGCGGTTCCTACGAGCAGTACTTC
TRBV24-1	NA	NA	TRBJ2-3	CATSDLMSTDTQYF	TGTGCCACCAGTGATTTGATGAGCACAGATACGCAGTATTTT
TRBV28	NA	NA	TRBJ1-3	CASSAVLSGNTIYF	TGTGCCAGCTCCGCGGTCCTCTCTGGAAACACCATATATTTT
TRBV27	TRBD2	few	TRBJ2-3	CASSFTGTRGTDTQYF	TGTGCCAGCAGTTTTACCGGGACTAGGGGCACAGATACGCAGTATTTT
TRBV7-6	TRBD1	NA	TRBJ1-2	CASSPGTGVFGYTF	TGTGCCAGCAGCCCGGGGACAGGAGTGTTTGGCTACACCTTC
TRBV5-1	TRBD1	once	TRBJ1-5	CASSLGSGGEPQHF	TGCGCCAGCAGCTTGGGCTCAGGGGGCGAGCCCCAGCATTTT
TRBV6-1	NA	NA	TRBJ2-7	CASRLDGRITSYEQYF	TGTGCCAGCAGACTGGACGGACGAATAACCTCCTACGAGCAGTACTTC
TRBV6-5	TRBD1	NA	TRBJ1-1	CASSYQGAGTEAFF	TGTGCCAGCAGTTACCAGGGGGCTGGGACTGAAGCTTTCTTT
TRBV25-1	NA	few	TRBJ1-5	CASSPIPFSYSNQPQHF	TGTGCCAGCAGTCCCATCCCTTTCTCTTATAGCAATCAGCCCCAGCATTTT
TRBV7-9	NA	few	TRBJ1-2	CASSPPRGGSSSPSNYGYTF	TGTGCCAGCAGCCCACCTCGGGGGGGCTCTTCCTCACCGTCTAACTATGGCTACACCTTC
TRBV5-1	NA	NA	TRBJ2-7	CASSPSGGRNEQYF	TGCGCCAGCAGCCCATCCGGGGGACGGAACGAGCAGTACTTC
TRBV20-1	NA	NA	TRBJ2-5	CSARDAGALGTQYF	TGCAGTGCTAGAGATGCAGGGGCCCTCGGGACCCAGTACTTC
TRBV10-3	NA	few	TRBJ1-5	CAINKDSNQPQHF	TGTGCCATCAATAAAGATAGCAATCAGCCCCAGCATTTT
TRBV6-1	NA	few	TRBJ1-5	CASSFRDGHNQPQHF	TGTGCCAGCAGCTTCCGGGACGGACACAATCAGCCCCAGCATTTT
TRBV7-9	NA	NA	TRBJ1-1	CASSLGKKDPMNTEAFF	TGTGCCAGCAGCTTGGGGAAGAAAGACCCCATGAACACTGAAGCTTTCTTT
TRBV27	NA	NA	TRBJ2-2	CASRIATGRTGELFF	TGTGCCAGCAGAATCGCGACAGGGAGGACCGGGGAGCTGTTTTTT
TRBV7-9	TRBD2	NA	TRBJ2-1	CASSPRGLAGNANEQFF	TGTGCCAGCAGCCCTAGGGGACTAGCGGGGAACGCGAATGAGCAGTTCTTC
TRBV7-2	TRBD1	few	TRBJ1-1	CASSPQTGRTEAFF	TGTGCCAGCAGCCCCCAGACAGGGCGGACTGAAGCTTTCTTT
TRBV11-2	TRBD2	NA	TRBJ2-2	CASSVSSGGASRGGELFF	TGTGCCAGCAGCGTATCTAGCGGGGGGGCCTCTCGGGGCGGGGAGCTGTTTTTT
TRBV30	NA	NA	TRBJ2-5	CAWSPYPTETQYF	TGTGCCTGGAGTCCCTACCCGACGGAGACCCAGTACTTC
TRBV11-2	NA	NA	TRBJ1-1	CASSMTRAPEAFF	TGTGCCAGCAGCATGACACGCGCCCCTGAAGCTTTCTTT
TRBV7-8	TRBD1	NA	TRBJ2-7	CASSLAPGQGVFEQYF	TGTGCCAGCAGCTTAGCTCCGGGACAGGGGGTTTTCGAGCAGTACTTC
TRBV20-1	TRBD2	NA	TRBJ2-4	CSAGVSRENIQYF	TGCAGTGCTGGGGTCTCGCGGGAGAACATTCAGTACTTC
TRBV15	TRBD1	few	TRBJ1-2	CATSRDGTGYGYTF	TGTGCCACCAGCAGAGATGGGACAGGGTATGGCTACACCTTC
TRBV18	TRBD1	NA	TRBJ1-2	CASSPTGQGAQGYGYTF	TGTGCCAGCTCCCCGACCGGGCAGGGGGCGCAAGGCTATGGCTACACCTTC